The source of this T cell receptor beta chain is a study of blood T cell repertoires in COVID-19. Study overall: Researchers got acute and convalescent COVID-19 samples from the United States, Italy and Spain. In each case, the material was cDNA or gDNA derived from T cells, B-cell-depleted T cells, or PBMCs.

The CDR3 has 14 residues. V was pared by 3 bases and J by 4 bases, with 5 bases of the junction left unmatched. Per germline, CDR1 SNHLY and CDR2 FYNNEI. Study processing details: Researchers report that nucleated cell counts were estimated from reference gene primer amplification. Clones were read by immunoSEQ multiplex PCR, and TCRdb kept only the in-frame ones, dropping some. V and J calls and clone size are given by that table; D and trimming were obtained from the DNA. Of about 400,000 clones listed, around 92% are singletons. The sequence was collected from a man aged 35-49 years with acute or convalescent COVID-19. The chain uses TRBV2 and TRBJ2-5; 7 bases match TRBD1. Sequencing was carried out using peripheral blood. CDR3 loop: CASSEQTGRETQYF. In DNA form, the CDR3 reads TGTGCCAGCAGTGAGCAGACAGGGAGAGAGACCCAGTACTTC.